A single sample gave rise to the 29 T cell receptor beta chains below, sequenced in a study of blood T cell repertoires in COVID-19. Libraries were prepared by immunoSEQ multiplex PCR; TCRdb keeps only in-frame clonotypes and omits some of them. This repertoire shows about 190,000 clones, under 90% found once; its top ten account for about 7%. Sample: peripheral blood. The receptor source for this set is a man between 40 and 49 years old with acute or convalescent COVID-19.

The sample holds one count of this clone. The gene calls are TRBV5-5 and TRBJ2-7, with a weak D call TRBD1 (5 bases). The germline gives CDR1 SGHKS, CDR2 YYEKEE (reference sequence). Trimming pared 2 bases from V and 4 bases from J, leaving 10 bases between. The length of the CDR3 is 13 residues. The CDR3 is CASSFRGDYEQYF. CDR3 DNA: TGTGCCAGCAGCTTTAGGGGCGATTACGAGCAGTACTTC.

V and J are TRBV24-1 and TRBJ2-2, with TRBD2 identical over 12 bases. CDR3 size: 24 residues. The germline gives CDR1 KGHDR, CDR2 SFDVKD. The V and J ends lost 0 bases and 7 bases, in that order; junction bases with no gene match: 26. DNA of the CDR3: TGTGCCACCAGTGATTTGCAATTAATGGGCCGGACTAGCGGGAAGTTCCCTTGCATCGGGGAGCTGTTTTTT. Its translation is CATSDLQLMGRTSGKFPCIGELFF.

This rearrangement joins TRBV7-7 to TRBJ1-6; D unresolved. Germline loops: CDR1 SSHAT, CDR2 FNYEAQ (reference sequence). The CDR3 sequence is 15 residues long. V lost 10 bases, J lost 0 bases, and 13 bases lay in between. CDR3 in amino acids: CAKLPLYSYNSPLHF. CDR3 DNA: TGTGCCAAGCTACCCCTGTACTCCTATAATTCACCCCTCCACTTT.

V usage is TRBV6-6 and J usage is TRBJ1-1, with 7 bases aligning to TRBD1. The CDR3 runs to 16 residues. Germline CDR1 and CDR2: MNHNY and SVGAGI (reference sequence). After removal of 4 bases from V and 1 base from J, the junction contained 9 bases not matched to a gene. The CDR3 region has the DNA TGTGCCAGCAGTTCCCCCGGGACAGCGAAGAACACTGAAGCTTTCTTT. It yields the protein CASSSPGTAKNTEAFF.

The V call is TRBV30, the J call TRBJ1-1; 11 bases match TRBD1. The CDR3 has 15 residues. The germline CDR1 and CDR2 sequences are GTSNPN and SVGIG (reference sequence). The V gene end was trimmed by 2 bases and the J gene end by 5 bases; junction bases not matched to a gene: 7. CDR3 region: CAWSQRTGGFTEAFF. Here the CDR3 DNA reads TGTGCCTGGAGTCAGCGGACAGGGGGCTTTACTGAAGCTTTCTTT.

The chain combines TRBV11-3 with TRBJ1-1, with 9 positions matching TRBD1. This CDR3 is built from 14 residues. V lost 1 base to trimming and J lost 5 bases; unmatched junction nucleotides: 2. CDR1 is SGHNT and CDR2 is YENEEA in the germline V gene. The CDR3 reads CASSLGGQGTEAFF. CDR3 coding DNA: TGTGCCAGCAGCTTAGGGGGACAGGGAACTGAAGCTTTCTTT.

The chain couples TRBV29-1 to TRBJ1-1; D gene ambiguous. Germline V gives CDR1 SQVTM, CDR2 ANQGSEA. The CDR3 covers 11 residues. V gave up 2 bases and J gave up 3 bases, with 4 bases separating them. The DNA for the CDR3 is TGCAGCGTTGAACTTGACACTGAAGCTTTCTTT. The encoded protein is CSVELDTEAFF.

V and J are TRBV9 and TRBJ1-1; D ambiguous. Germline V gives CDR1 SGDLS, CDR2 YYNGEE. CDR3 length: 17 residues. Trimming cost V 2 bases and J 2 bases, with 19 bases left between them. The CDR3 DNA is TGTGCCAGCAGCGTTGGGCTAAAGCAACCAAAAAACACTGAAGCTTTCTTT. It translates to CASSVGLKQPKNTEAFF.

The gene calls are TRBV6-6 and TRBJ2-1; D perhaps matches TRBD1 (6 bases). This CDR3 has 16 residues. V was clipped by 2 bases and J by 6 bases, with 17 bases between them. Germline CDR1 reads MNHNY; CDR2 reads SVGAGI (reference sequence). The CDR3 DNA follows: TGTGCCAGCAGTTACCCTTCGACAGGCAATACCAATGAGCAGTTCTTC. Its translation: CASSYPSTGNTNEQFF.

The CDR3 DNA follows: TGTGCCAGCAGCTTGTTACAGGGGAGCCAAGAGACCCAGTACTTC. This codes for CASSLLQGSQETQYF. V is TRBV11-2 and J is TRBJ2-5; 7 positions agree with TRBD1. The CDR3 extends over 15 amino acids. The V and J ends lost 3 bases and 1 base, in that order; junction bases with no gene match: 5. CDR1 SGHAT and CDR2 FQNNGV come from the germline V gene.

The chain uses TRBV28 and TRBJ1-2, with D possibly being TRBD1 (5 bases). Trimming removed 7 bases from V and 6 bases from J, with 15 bases in between. CDR1 is MDHEN, CDR2 SYDVKM, per germline. The CDR3 loop spans 13 amino acids. The CDR3, as DNA: TGTGCCAGCATGGTGCAGGGAAGGGATGGCTACACCTTC. Its translation is CASMVQGRDGYTF.

J is TRBJ1-2 and V is TRBV19; TRBD1 agrees at 8 bases. CDR3 length: 15 amino acids. V lost 6 bases to trimming and J lost 4 bases; unmatched junction nucleotides: 10. Germline CDR1 and CDR2: LNHDA and SQIVND (reference sequence). CDR3 residues: CASSPTGGAGYGYTF. As DNA, the CDR3 is TGTGCCAGTAGCCCCACAGGGGGTGCTGGCTATGGCTACACCTTC. The entire variable domain, with the rest obtained from reference TRBV19 and TRBJ1-2, is as follows: DGGITQSPKYLFRKEGQNVTLSCEQNLNHDAMYWYRQDPGQGLRLIYYSQIVNDFQKGDIAEGYSVSREKKESFPLTVTSAQKNPTAFYLCASSPTGGAGYGYTFGSGTRLTVV.

This clone appeared a single time. The chain combines TRBV18 with TRBJ1-5; 9 nucleotides line up with TRBD1. Germline V gene data show CDR1 as KGHSH and CDR2 as LQKENI. Trimming cost V 6 bases and J 7 bases; bases outside gene matches: 7. The CDR3 extends over 14 amino acids. Written as DNA, the CDR3 is TGTGCCAGCTCCCAGGGACAGGGTCAACAGCCCCAGCATTTT. This sequence encodes CASSQGQGQQPQHF. The variable domain in full, with the rest retrieved from reference TRBV18 and TRBJ1-5, is NAGVMQNPRHLVRRRGQEARLRCSPMKGHSHVYWYRQLPEEGLKFMVYLQKENIIDESGMPKERFSAEFPKEGPSILRIQQVVRGDSAAYFCASSQGQGQQPQHFGDGTRLSIL.

This chain links TRBV19 with TRBJ2-6; D is ambiguous. Trimming stripped 2 bases from V and 0 bases from J, with 8 bases between. The CDR3 extends over 16 amino acids. Germline CDR1 is LNHDA and CDR2 is SQIVND (reference sequence). This chain's CDR3 is CASSIRRPSGANVLTF. The CDR3 DNA is TGTGCCAGTAGTATACGTCGTCCCTCTGGGGCCAACGTCCTGACTTTC.

This chain joins TRBV12-3 or TRBV12-4 and TRBJ2-4; the D is unclear. The CDR3 has 13 amino acids. The germline V and J ends were trimmed by 6 bases and 0 bases, with 6 bases remaining between them. The CDR3 region is CASSLRAKNIQYF. In DNA form, the CDR3 reads TGTGCCAGCAGCCTCAGAGCCAAAAACATTCAGTACTTC.

The V call is TRBV5-4, the J call TRBJ1-1, with a tentative D call TRBD1 (5 bases). With 2 bases removed from V and 1 base from J, the gap between germline ends came to 9 bases. The germline V gene encodes CDR1 SGHNT and CDR2 YYREEE (reference sequence). This CDR3 has 14 amino acids. The CDR3 region has the DNA TGTGCCAGCAGCTTAAGGGGAGGGAACACTGAAGCTTTCTTT. Its translation: CASSLRGGNTEAFF.

J is TRBJ2-5 and V is TRBV24-1; D possibly corresponds to TRBD1 (7 bases). In germline, CDR1 is KGHDR, CDR2 SFDVKD. Trimming left V 1 base short and J 3 bases short, with 14 bases between. This CDR3 comprises 16 residues. The CDR3 DNA reads TGTGCCACCAGTGATTTCTTCCAGGGGGGCAAAGAGACCCAGTACTTC. Its protein is CATSDFFQGGKETQYF.

The V and J genes are TRBV12-3 or TRBV12-4 and TRBJ2-3; D not certain. This CDR3 region has 13 residues. The V end was cut by 6 bases, the J end by 10 bases, with 17 bases between. CDR3 protein: CASSHPLPSAQYF. The CDR3 DNA follows: TGTGCCAGCAGCCACCCGCTTCCTTCGGCGCAGTATTTT.

This chain uses TRBV10-2 with TRBJ1-4; D not certain. V was shortened by 3 bases and J by 7 bases, with 9 bases between the two germline ends. The germline gives CDR1 WSHSY, CDR2 SAAADI. The CDR3 is 13 amino acids. The CDR3 bases are TGCGCCAGCAGTGACCGGGGAGGTGAAAAACTGTTTTTT. Translation: CASSDRGGEKLFF.

J is TRBJ2-3 and V is TRBV5-1, with D maybe TRBD2 (5 bases). The germline V gene has CDR1 SGHRS and CDR2 YFSETQ. The CDR3 length is 14 residues. With 2 bases removed from V and 2 bases from J, the gap between germline ends came to 9 bases. CDR3 sequence: CASSFMTNTDTQYF. The CDR3 bases are TGCGCCAGCAGCTTCATGACTAACACAGATACGCAGTATTTT.

The chain couples TRBV5-6 to TRBJ2-1, with D possibly being TRBD1 (6 bases). This CDR3 is built from 14 residues. From germline, CDR1 is SGHDT and CDR2 YYEEEE. V lost 0 bases, J lost 6 bases, and 10 bases lay in between. CDR3 protein: CASSLVGARNEQFF. In DNA, the CDR3 is TGTGCCAGCAGCTTGGTGGGGGCTCGCAATGAGCAGTTCTTC.

In this sample, this clone turned up a few times. This chain uses TRBV30 with TRBJ2-7, with 7 bases fitting TRBD2. The CDR3 spans 11 residues. Germline CDR1 reads GTSNPN; CDR2 reads SVGIG (reference sequence). The J segment lost 7 bases and the V segment lost 2 bases, leaving 2 bases of the junction unmatched. The DNA of the CDR3 is TGTGCCTGGAGTAGGGAGGGGGAGCAGTACTTC. It translates to CAWSREGEQYF.

This sequence joins TRBV9 and TRBJ2-1; 15 bases line up with TRBD2. In germline, CDR1 is SGDLS, CDR2 YYNGEE. V shed 4 bases and J 9 bases; nucleotides not matched to a gene: 8. There are 16 residues in the CDR3. The CDR3: CASSTRTSGGVGEQFF. CDR3 nucleotide sequence: TGTGCCAGCAGCACCCGGACTAGCGGGGGGGTTGGTGAGCAGTTCTTC.

The chain recombines TRBV2 with TRBJ2-1, with 14 bases aligning to TRBD2. V lost 4 bases and J lost 10; bases outside the gene matches: 6. The CDR3 consists of 15 residues. Germline V gene lookup returns CDR1 SNHLY and CDR2 FYNNEI. The CDR3 reads CASSVTSGGVGEQFF. CDR3 coding DNA: TGTGCCAGCAGTGTGACTAGCGGGGGGGTAGGGGAGCAGTTCTTC.

The V gene is TRBV28, the J gene TRBJ1-1; unclear D gene. V lost 3 bases, J lost 1 base, and 12 bases lay in between. Looked up from germline, CDR1 is MDHEN and CDR2 is SYDVKM. CDR3 length equals 15 residues. As DNA, the CDR3 is TGTGCCAGCAGTTTGCTGCTTGGCACGAACACTGAAGCTTTCTTT. Residues: CASSLLLGTNTEAFF. The complete variable domain, with remaining parts taken from reference TRBV28 and TRBJ1-1, reads DVKVTQSSRYLVKRTGEKVFLECVQDMDHENMFWYRQDPGLGLRLIYFSYDVKMKEKGDIPEGYSVSREKKERFSLILESASTNQTSMYLCASSLLLGTNTEAFFGQGTRLTVV.

The chain combines TRBV6-6 with TRBJ1-6; tentatively, D is TRBD1 (6 bases). Germline CDR1 and CDR2: MNHNY and SVGAGI (reference sequence). The CDR3 extends over 15 amino acids. The ends were cut back, 6 bases at V and 4 bases at J, with 13 bases in the middle. The CDR3, as DNA: TGTGCCAGCAGAGAGGGGGGGCGGTATAATTCACCCCTCCACTTT. It encodes CASREGGRYNSPLHF.

This clone has only one observation. The CDR3 coding sequence is TGTGCCAGCAGTAAGGGGACACCCTACGAGCAGTACTTC. Its translation: CASSKGTPYEQYF. The genes are TRBV25-1 and TRBJ2-7; D might be TRBD1 (6 bases). CDR1 is MGHDK, CDR2 SYGVNS, per germline. This CDR3 is 13 amino acids long. Deletions cut 5 bases from V and 2 bases from J, with 10 bases between.

The rearrangement joins TRBV2 to TRBJ1-5, with 8 bases aligning to TRBD1. The CDR3 is 17 residues long. V lost 4 bases to trimming and J lost 1 base; unmatched junction nucleotides: 9. Germline V gene lookup returns CDR1 SNHLY and CDR2 FYNNEI. The CDR3 DNA reads TGTGCCAGCAGTGGTCCCGCAGGGGGCGCAAGCAATCAGCCCCAGCATTTT. The encoded protein is CASSGPAGGASNQPQHF. Looking up the rest from reference TRBV2 and TRBJ1-5 gives the full variable domain: EPEVTQTPSHQVTQMGQEVILRCVPISNHLYFYWYRQILGQKVEFLVSFYNNEISEKSEIFDDQFSVERPDGSNFTLKIRSTKLEDSAMYFCASSGPAGGASNQPQHFGDGTRLSIL.

The J gene is TRBJ2-1, the V gene TRBV11-2; D gene uncertain. Trimming removed 4 bases from V and 0 bases from J, with 10 bases in between. The CDR3 covers 15 residues. CDR1 is SGHAT and CDR2 is FQNNGV in the germline V gene. The CDR3 sequence is CASSYDWSSYNEQFF. For the CDR3, the DNA is TGTGCCAGCAGCTATGACTGGAGCTCCTACAATGAGCAGTTCTTC.